This T cell receptor beta chain was documented in a study of blood T cell repertoires in COVID-19. CDR1 SGHRS and CDR2 YFSETQ come from the germline V gene. This CDR3 is built from 13 residues. With 2 bases removed from V and 4 bases from J, the gap between germline ends came to 9 bases. This table comes from immunoSEQ multiplex PCR, and its TCRdb copy is limited to in-frame clones, with some not included. Of some 170,000 clones detected, about nine tenths appear once; the ten largest clones hold 15% to 20%. This chain links TRBV5-1 with TRBJ1-2; TRBD1 is a possible D gene (6 bases). The sequencing input was peripheral blood. The receptor's source is a man in his sixties with active or convalescent COVID-19. The CDR3 DNA is TGCGCCAGCAGCTTTACAGGGCTCTATGGCTACACCTTC. It codes for CASSFTGLYGYTF.